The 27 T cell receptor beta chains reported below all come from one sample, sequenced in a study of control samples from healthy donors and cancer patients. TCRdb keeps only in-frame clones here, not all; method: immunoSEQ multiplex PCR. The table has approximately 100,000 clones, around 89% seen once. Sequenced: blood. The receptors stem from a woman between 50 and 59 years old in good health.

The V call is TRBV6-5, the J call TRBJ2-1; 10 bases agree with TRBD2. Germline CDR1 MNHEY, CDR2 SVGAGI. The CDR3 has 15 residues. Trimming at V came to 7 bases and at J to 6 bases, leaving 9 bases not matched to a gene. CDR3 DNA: TGTGCCAGCACGTCCCCTAGCGGGAGAGTCAATGAGCAGTTCTTC. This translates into CASTSPSGRVNEQFF.

The CDR3 DNA reads as TGCGCCAGCAGCCCAGGGGTCCCCTATAATTCACCCCTCCACTTT. Translation gives CASSPGVPYNSPLHF. The genes are TRBV5-1 and TRBJ1-6, with D possibly matching TRBD1 (6 bases). Germline CDR1 and CDR2: SGHRS and YFSETQ. The CDR3 has 15 residues. The germline V and J ends were trimmed by 4 bases and 2 bases, with 10 bases remaining between them.

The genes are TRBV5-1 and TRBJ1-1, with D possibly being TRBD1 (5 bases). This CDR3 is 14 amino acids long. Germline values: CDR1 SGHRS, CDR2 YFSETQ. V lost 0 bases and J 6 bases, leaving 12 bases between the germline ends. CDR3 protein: CASSLAPGRSEAFF. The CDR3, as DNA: TGCGCCAGCAGCTTGGCCCCGGGGCGATCTGAAGCTTTCTTT.

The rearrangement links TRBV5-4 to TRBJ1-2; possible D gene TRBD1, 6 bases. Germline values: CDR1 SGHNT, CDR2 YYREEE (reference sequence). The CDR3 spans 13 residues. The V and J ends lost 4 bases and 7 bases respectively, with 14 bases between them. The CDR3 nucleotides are TGTGCCAGCAGCCGAGGGGGGGCTCCTGGCTACACCTTC. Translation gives CASSRGGAPGYTF.

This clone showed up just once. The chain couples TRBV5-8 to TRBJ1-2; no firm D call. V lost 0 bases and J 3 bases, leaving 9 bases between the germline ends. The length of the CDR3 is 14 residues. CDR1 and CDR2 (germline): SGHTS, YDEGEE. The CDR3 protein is CASSLDPADYGYTF. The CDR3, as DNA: TGTGCCAGCAGCTTGGACCCGGCGGACTATGGCTACACCTTC.

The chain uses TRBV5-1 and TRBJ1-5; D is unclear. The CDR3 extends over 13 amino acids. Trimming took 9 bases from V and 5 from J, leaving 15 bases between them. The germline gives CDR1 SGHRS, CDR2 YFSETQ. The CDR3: CATRVGVDQPQHF. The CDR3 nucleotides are TGCGCCACCCGGGTCGGGGTTGATCAGCCCCAGCATTTT. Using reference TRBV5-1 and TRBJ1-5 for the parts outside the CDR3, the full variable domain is KAGVTQTPRYLIKTRGQQVTLSCSPISGHRSVSWYQQTPGQGLQFLFEYFSETQRNKGNFPGRFSGRQFSNSRSEMNVSTLELGDSALYLCATRVGVDQPQHFGDGTRLSIL.

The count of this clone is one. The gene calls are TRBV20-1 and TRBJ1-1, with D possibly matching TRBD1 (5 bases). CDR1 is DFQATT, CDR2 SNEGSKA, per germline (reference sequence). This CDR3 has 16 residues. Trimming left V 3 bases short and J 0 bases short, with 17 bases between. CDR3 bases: TGCAGTGCTAGTTCGCTCCGACAGACTATGAACACTGAAGCTTTCTTT. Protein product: CSASSLRQTMNTEAFF.

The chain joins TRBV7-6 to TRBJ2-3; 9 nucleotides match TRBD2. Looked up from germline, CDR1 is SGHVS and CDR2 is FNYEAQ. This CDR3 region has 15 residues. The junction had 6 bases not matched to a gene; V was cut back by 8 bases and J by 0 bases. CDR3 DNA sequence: TGTGCCAGCGGCGAGCGGGGGGCGAGCACAGATACGCAGTATTTT. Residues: CASGERGASTDTQYF.

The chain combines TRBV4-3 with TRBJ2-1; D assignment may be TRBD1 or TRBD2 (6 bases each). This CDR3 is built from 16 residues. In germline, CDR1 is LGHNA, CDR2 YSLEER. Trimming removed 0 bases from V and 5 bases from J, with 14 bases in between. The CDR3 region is CASSQESGGLHNEQFF. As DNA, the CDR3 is TGCGCCAGCAGCCAAGAATCTGGGGGGCTCCACAATGAGCAGTTCTTC.

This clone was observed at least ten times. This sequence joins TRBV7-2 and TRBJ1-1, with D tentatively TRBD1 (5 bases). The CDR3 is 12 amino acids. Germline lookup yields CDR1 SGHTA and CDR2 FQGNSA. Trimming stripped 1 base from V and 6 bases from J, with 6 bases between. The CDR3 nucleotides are TGTGCCAGCAGCTTAGACAGGTCTGAAGCTTTCTTT. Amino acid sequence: CASSLDRSEAFF.

The CDR3 is CASVLLAGGVHTQYF. As DNA, the CDR3 is TGCGCCAGCGTCCTATTAGCGGGGGGCGTGCATACGCAGTATTTT. The chain joins TRBV5-1 to TRBJ2-3; 10 nucleotides match TRBD2. Germline V lookup: CDR1 SGHRS, CDR2 YFSETQ. The V gene end was trimmed by 7 bases and the J gene end by 7 bases; junction bases not matched to a gene: 12. The CDR3 is 15 amino acids. Full variable domain (remainder filled in from reference TRBV5-1 and TRBJ2-3): KAGVTQTPRYLIKTRGQQVTLSCSPISGHRSVSWYQQTPGQGLQFLFEYFSETQRNKGNFPGRFSGRQFSNSRSEMNVSTLELGDSALYLCASVLLAGGVHTQYFGPGTRLTVL.

In DNA, the CDR3 is TGTGCCAGCAGTTTATCGACCGGCCTTTGGACTGAAGCTTTCTTT. The encoded protein is CASSLSTGLWTEAFF. This sequence joins TRBV27 and TRBJ1-1; D is ambiguous. CDR3 length: 15 residues. Trimming stripped 0 bases from V and 5 bases from J, with 13 bases between. CDR1 is MNHEY, CDR2 SMNVEV, per germline (reference sequence).

CDR3 protein: CASSTGVVSSPLHF. The CDR3 DNA follows: TGTGCCAGCAGTACAGGGGTAGTAAGTTCACCCCTCCACTTT. The chain combines TRBV6-5 with TRBJ1-6; 7 bases align to TRBD1. The V and J ends lost 5 bases and 9 bases, in that order; junction bases with no gene match: 7. The length of the CDR3 is 14 residues. Germline CDR1 and CDR2: MNHEY and SVGAGI.

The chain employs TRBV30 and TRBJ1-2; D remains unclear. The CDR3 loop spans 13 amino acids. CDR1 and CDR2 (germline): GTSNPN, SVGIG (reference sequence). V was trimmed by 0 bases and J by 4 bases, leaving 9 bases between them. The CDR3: CAWSVSNFYGYTF. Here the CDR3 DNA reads TGTGCCTGGAGTGTATCGAACTTCTATGGCTACACCTTC.

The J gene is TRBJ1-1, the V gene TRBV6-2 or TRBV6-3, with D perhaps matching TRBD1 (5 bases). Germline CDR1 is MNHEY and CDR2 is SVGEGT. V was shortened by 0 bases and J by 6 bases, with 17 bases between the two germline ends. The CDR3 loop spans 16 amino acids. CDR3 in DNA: TGTGCCAGCAGTTACTCTAGGGACGGTAGTACACCTGAAGCTTTCTTT. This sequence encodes CASSYSRDGSTPEAFF.

This CDR3 reads CASSMAGMNTEAFF. The CDR3 DNA reads TGCGCCAGCAGCATGGCAGGGATGAACACTGAAGCTTTCTTT. This rearrangement joins TRBV5-1 to TRBJ1-1, with D possibly being TRBD1 (5 bases). Trimming took off 4 bases at V and 0 bases at J, with 10 bases between the two ends. CDR3 length equals 14 residues. CDR1 and CDR2 (germline): SGHRS, YFSETQ.

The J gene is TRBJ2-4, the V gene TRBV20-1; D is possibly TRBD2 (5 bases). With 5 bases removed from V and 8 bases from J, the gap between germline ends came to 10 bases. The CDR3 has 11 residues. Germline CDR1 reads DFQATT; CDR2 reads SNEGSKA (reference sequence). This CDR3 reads CSAAGVHIQYF. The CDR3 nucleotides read TGCAGTGCTGCCGGGGTGCACATTCAGTACTTC.

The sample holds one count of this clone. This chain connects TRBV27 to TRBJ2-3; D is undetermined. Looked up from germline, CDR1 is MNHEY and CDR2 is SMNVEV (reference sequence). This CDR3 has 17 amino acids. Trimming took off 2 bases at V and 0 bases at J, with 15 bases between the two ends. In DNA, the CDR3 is TGTGCCAGCAGTTTAGTATTAGCAGCAACTAGCACAGATACGCAGTATTTT. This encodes CASSLVLAATSTDTQYF.

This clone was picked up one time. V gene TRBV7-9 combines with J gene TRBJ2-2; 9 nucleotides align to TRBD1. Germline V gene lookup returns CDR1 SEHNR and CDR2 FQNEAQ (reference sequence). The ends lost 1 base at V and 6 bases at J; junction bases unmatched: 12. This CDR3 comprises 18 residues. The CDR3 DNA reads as TGTGCCAGCAGCTTAGTTTACGTCGGACAGGGGACGGCCGGGGAGCTGTTTTTT. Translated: CASSLVYVGQGTAGELFF.

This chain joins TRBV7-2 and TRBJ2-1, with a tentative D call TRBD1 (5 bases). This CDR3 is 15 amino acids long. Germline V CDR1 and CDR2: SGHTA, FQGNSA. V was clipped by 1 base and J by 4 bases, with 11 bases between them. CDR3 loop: CASSLETEPYNEQFF. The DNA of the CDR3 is TGTGCCAGCAGCTTAGAGACAGAACCTTACAATGAGCAGTTCTTC. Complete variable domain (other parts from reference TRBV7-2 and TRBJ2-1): GAGVSQSPSNKVTEKGKDVELRCDPISGHTALYWYRQSLGQGLEFLIYFQGNSAPDKSGLPSDRFSAERTGGSVSTLTIQRTQQEDSAVYLCASSLETEPYNEQFFGPGTRLTVL.

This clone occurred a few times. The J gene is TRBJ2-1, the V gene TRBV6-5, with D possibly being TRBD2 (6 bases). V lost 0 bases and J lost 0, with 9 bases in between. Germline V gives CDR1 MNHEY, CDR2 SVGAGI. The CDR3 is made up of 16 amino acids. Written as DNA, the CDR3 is TGTGCCAGCAGTTACTCCGGGGGTCTCTCCTACAATGAGCAGTTCTTC. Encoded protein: CASSYSGGLSYNEQFF.

The DNA of the CDR3 is TGTGCCAGCAGCTTCTCCGGACAGGCCTACGAGCAGTACTTC. It encodes CASSFSGQAYEQYF. J is TRBJ2-7 and V is TRBV11-3; 7 bases align to TRBD1. Germline V gene lookup returns CDR1 SGHNT and CDR2 YENEEA. Trimming removed 3 bases from V and 2 bases from J; junction bases left unmatched: 4. The CDR3 consists of 14 residues.

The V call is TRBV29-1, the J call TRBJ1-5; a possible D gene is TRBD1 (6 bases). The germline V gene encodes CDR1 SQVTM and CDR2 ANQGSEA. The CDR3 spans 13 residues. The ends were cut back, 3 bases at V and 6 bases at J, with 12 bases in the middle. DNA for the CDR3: TGCAGCGTTGAGTGGGGGGCAGGTCAGCCCCAGCATTTT. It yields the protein CSVEWGAGQPQHF.

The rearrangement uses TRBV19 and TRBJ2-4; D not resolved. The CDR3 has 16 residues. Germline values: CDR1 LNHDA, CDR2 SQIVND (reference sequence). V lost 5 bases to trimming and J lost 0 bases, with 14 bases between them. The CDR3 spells CASSPEEWAAKNIQYF. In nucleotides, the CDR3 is TGTGCCAGTAGTCCCGAAGAGTGGGCAGCCAAAAACATTCAGTACTTC.

The CDR3 here is CASSFYFQEEGEKLFF. Here the CDR3 DNA reads TGTGCCAGCAGCTTCTATTTTCAGGAGGAGGGGGAAAAACTGTTTTTT. This rearrangement joins TRBV5-6 to TRBJ1-4, with D possibly matching TRBD1 (5 bases). The CDR3 is made up of 16 amino acids. Germline V gene lookup returns CDR1 SGHDT and CDR2 YYEEEE. The V and J ends lost 2 bases and 8 bases respectively, with 19 bases between them.

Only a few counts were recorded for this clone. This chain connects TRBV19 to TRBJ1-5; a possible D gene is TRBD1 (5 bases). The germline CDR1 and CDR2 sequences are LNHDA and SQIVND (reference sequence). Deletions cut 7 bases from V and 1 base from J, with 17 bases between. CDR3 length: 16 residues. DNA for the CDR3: TGTGCCAGTAACCTAGGTAGGGGCCGAAGCAATCAGCCCCAGCATTTT. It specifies CASNLGRGRSNQPQHF. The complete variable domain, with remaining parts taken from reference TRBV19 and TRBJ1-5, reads DGGITQSPKYLFRKEGQNVTLSCEQNLNHDAMYWYRQDPGQGLRLIYYSQIVNDFQKGDIAEGYSVSREKKESFPLTVTSAQKNPTAFYLCASNLGRGRSNQPQHFGDGTRLSIL.

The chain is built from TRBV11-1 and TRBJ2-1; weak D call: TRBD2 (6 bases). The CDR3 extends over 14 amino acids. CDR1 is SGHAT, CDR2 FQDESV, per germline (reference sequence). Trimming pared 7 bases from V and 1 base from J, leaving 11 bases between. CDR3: CASTGGGSYNEQFF. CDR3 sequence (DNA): TGTGCCAGCACCGGGGGTGGGTCCTACAATGAGCAGTTCTTC. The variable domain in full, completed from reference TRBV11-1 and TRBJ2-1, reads EAEVAQSPRYKITEKSQAVAFWCDPISGHATLYWYRQILGQGPELLVQFQDESVVDDSQLPKDRFSAERLKGVDSTLKIQPAELGDSAMYLCASTGGGSYNEQFFGPGTRLTVL.